This TCR beta chain was retrieved from a study of blood T cell repertoires in COVID-19. The CDR3 has 16 residues. V dropped 1 base and J dropped 1; count of bases not matched to a gene: 6. The germline gives CDR1 MGHDK, CDR2 SYGVNS. Sequenced by immunoSEQ multiplex PCR; TCRdb stores in-frame clones only, minus some. The sample includes hundreds of thousands of clones, 70% to 85% of them seen just once. The receptor comes from a woman aged 55-69 years who had recovered from COVID-19. The sequenced sample consisted of PBMCs or T cells enriched from blood (not recorded which). J is TRBJ1-2 and V is TRBV25-1, with TRBD1 matching over 7 bases. CDR3 nucleotide sequence: TGTGCCAGCAGTGAATCGAGGGGGCGAAATAACTATGGCTACACCTTC. Protein sequence: CASSESRGRNNYGYTF.